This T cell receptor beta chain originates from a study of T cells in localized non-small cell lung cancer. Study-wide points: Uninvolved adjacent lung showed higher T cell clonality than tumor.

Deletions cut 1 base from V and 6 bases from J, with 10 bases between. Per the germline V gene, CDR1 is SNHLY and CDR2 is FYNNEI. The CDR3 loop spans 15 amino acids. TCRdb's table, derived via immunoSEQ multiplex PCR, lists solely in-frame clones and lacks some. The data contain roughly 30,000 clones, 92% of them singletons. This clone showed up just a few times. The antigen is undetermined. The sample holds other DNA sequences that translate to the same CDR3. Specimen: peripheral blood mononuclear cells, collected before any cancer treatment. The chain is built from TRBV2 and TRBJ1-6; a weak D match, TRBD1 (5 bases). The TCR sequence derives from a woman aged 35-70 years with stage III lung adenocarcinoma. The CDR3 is CASSEEGLSNSPLHF. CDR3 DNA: TGTGCCAGCAGTGAAGAGGGGCTGAGTAATTCACCCCTCCACTTT. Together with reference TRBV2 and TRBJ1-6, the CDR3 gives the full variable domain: EPEVTQTPSHQVTQMGQEVILRCVPISNHLYFYWYRQILGQKVEFLVSFYNNEISEKSEIFDDQFSVERPDGSNFTLKIRSTKLEDSAMYFCASSEEGLSNSPLHFGNGTRLTVT.